The 2 T cell receptor beta chains given below trace back to one sample, sequenced in a study of PD-1 blockade in classical Hodgkin lymphoma. The patients all showed relapse after autologous stem cell transplantation, while their brentuximab vedotin exposure varied. This table comes from immunoSEQ multiplex PCR, and its TCRdb copy is limited to in-frame clones, with some not included. The sample shows some 18,000 clones, roughly 76% of them seen only once. The specimen comprised peripheral blood mononuclear cells (PBMCs), sampled at baseline. The receptors come from a human donor with classical Hodgkin lymphoma.

The CDR3 reads CASSLTTGTKNTEAFF. The DNA of the CDR3 is TGTGCCAGCAGCTTAACTACCGGGACTAAAAATACTGAAGCTTTCTTT. The rearrangement links TRBV11-3 to TRBJ1-1; D is perhaps TRBD1 (5 bases). The CDR3 covers 16 residues. Germline V gene lookup returns CDR1 SGHNT and CDR2 YENEEA. V lost 2 bases and J lost 5, with 18 bases in between.

The V and J genes are TRBV7-9 and TRBJ2-5, with TRBD2 matching 10 bases. Germline CDR1 reads SEHNR; CDR2 reads FQNEAQ (reference sequence). V shed 5 bases, J shed 2 bases, and the junction held 5 bases outside the gene matches. CDR3 length equals 15 residues. CDR3 region: CASSPAAGGQETQYF. CDR3 coding DNA: TGTGCCAGCAGCCCGGCAGCGGGGGGGCAAGAGACCCAGTACTTC.